These 9 T cell receptor beta chains came from one sample sequenced in a study of CD8 T cells in Susac syndrome. RNA totalling roughly 0.5 to 1 ug underwent reverse transcription with random hexamers. TCRdb recomputed calls from the immunoSEQ multiplex PCR reads with MiXCR, one row per CDR3 protein. The sample consists of more than 95,000 distinct CDR3 sequences, over 85% of them appearing once. Sequencing was carried out using CD8+ T cells from PBMCs. These receptors came from a human donor with multiple sclerosis.

This chain links TRBV10-3 with TRBJ2-2, with TRBD2 matching over 13 bases. The CDR3 totals 17 residues. Looked up from germline, CDR1 is ENHRY and CDR2 is SYGVKD. J gave up 3 bases and V 6 bases, and 7 bases lay outside the gene matches. The CDR3 DNA follows: TGTGCCATCAGGGGGACTAGCGGGGCCCTGGACACCGGGGAGCTGTTTTTT. Translation gives CAIRGTSGALDTGELFF.

The sample holds one count of this clonotype. The chain uses TRBV30 and TRBJ1-1, with unresolved D. This CDR3 region has 12 residues. The V and J ends lost 0 bases and 4 bases respectively, with 6 bases between them. Germline loops: CDR1 GTSNPN, CDR2 SVGIG (reference sequence). Written as DNA, the CDR3 is TGTGCCTGGAGTGTATCTTCCACTGAAGCTTTCTTT. Protein sequence: CAWSVSSTEAFF.

J is TRBJ2-1 and V is TRBV6-2 or TRBV6-3; the match to TRBD2 covers 7 bases. Germline trimming cut 5 bases from V and 5 bases from J; bases unmatched to any gene: 12. The CDR3 length is 16 residues. Germline loops: CDR1 MNHEY, CDR2 SVGEGT. The CDR3 is CASSPQGSGYNNEQFF. The CDR3 region has the DNA TGTGCCAGCAGTCCTCAGGGTAGCGGGTATAACAATGAGCAGTTCTTC.

The chain links TRBV7-9 to TRBJ2-7, with a possible D match to TRBD2 (6 bases). Germline CDR1 SEHNR, CDR2 FQNEAQ (reference sequence). The V end lost 1 base, the J end lost 5 bases, and 12 bases lay between the germline ends. The CDR3 loop spans 14 amino acids. The CDR3 protein is CASSLGRERNEQYV. DNA of the CDR3: TGTGCCAGCAGCTTAGGTCGGGAGCGTAACGAGCAGTACGTC.

CDR3 region: CASSKGLSTDTQYF. The CDR3 DNA follows: TGTGCCAGCAGCAAGGGACTCAGCACAGATACGCAGTATTTT. The chain has TRBV21-1 and TRBJ2-3; the DNA was not compared with TRBD2, the D call given in the table. TRBV21-1 is given as a pseudogene. This CDR3 contains 14 residues.

The chain has TRBV5-1 and TRBJ2-7, with D possibly matching TRBD1 (5 bases). Trimming took off 1 base at V and 1 base at J, with 9 bases between the two ends. The CDR3 loop spans 14 amino acids. Germline lookup yields CDR1 SGHRS and CDR2 YFSETQ. The CDR3 reads CASSLRSGSYEQYV. The DNA for the CDR3 is TGCGCCAGCAGCTTGAGGTCAGGGTCCTACGAGCAGTACGTC.

The chain combines TRBV24-1 with TRBJ2-2; TRBD1 aligns across 9 bases. The CDR3 has 17 residues. Germline values: CDR1 KGHDR, CDR2 SFDVKD. J gave up 1 base and V 5 bases, and 7 bases lay outside the gene matches. CDR3 in DNA: TGTGCCACCAGTGGTTTCCGGGGACAGGGGAACACCGGGGAGCTGTTTTTT. This gives the protein CATSGFRGQGNTGELFF.

This clonotype was detected a few times. The chain links TRBV13 to TRBJ1-1; no clear D gene. The CDR3 sequence is 13 residues long. Germline CDR1 PRHDT, CDR2 FYEKMQ (reference sequence). The V and J ends lost 5 bases and 1 base respectively, with 8 bases between them. The CDR3 here is CASSPAGNTEAFF. For the CDR3, the DNA is TGTGCCAGCAGCCCCGCGGGGAACACTGAAGCTTTCTTT.

The V and J genes are TRBV24-1 and TRBJ2-5, with D possibly matching TRBD1 (6 bases). In germline, CDR1 is KGHDR, CDR2 SFDVKD. The V gene lost 7 bases and the J gene lost 3 bases, with 14 bases spanning the gap. CDR3 length: 14 residues. CDR3 sequence reads: CATSPPTGEETQYF. CDR3 nucleotides: TGTGCCACCAGCCCCCCGACAGGCGAAGAGACCCAGTACTTC.